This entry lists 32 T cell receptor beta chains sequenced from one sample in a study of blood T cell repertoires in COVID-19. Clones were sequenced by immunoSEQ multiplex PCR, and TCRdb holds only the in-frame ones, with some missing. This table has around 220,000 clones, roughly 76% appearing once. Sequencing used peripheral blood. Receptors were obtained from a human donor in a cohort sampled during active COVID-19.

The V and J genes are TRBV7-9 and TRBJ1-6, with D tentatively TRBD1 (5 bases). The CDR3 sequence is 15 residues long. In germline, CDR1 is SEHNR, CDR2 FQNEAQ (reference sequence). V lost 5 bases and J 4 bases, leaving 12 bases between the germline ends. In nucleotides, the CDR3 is TGTGCCAGCAGCGTCGGGGGACCGTATAATTCACCCCTCCACTTT. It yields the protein CASSVGGPYNSPLHF.

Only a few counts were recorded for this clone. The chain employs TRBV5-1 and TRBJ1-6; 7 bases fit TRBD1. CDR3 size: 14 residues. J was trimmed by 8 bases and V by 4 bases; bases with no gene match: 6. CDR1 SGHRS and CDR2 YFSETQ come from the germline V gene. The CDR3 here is CASSPGTVYSPLHF. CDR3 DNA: TGCGCCAGCAGCCCCGGGACAGTTTATTCACCCCTCCACTTT.

The chain's CDR3 is CASSRGLSYGYTF. CDR3 DNA sequence: TGTGCCAGTAGTAGGGGACTCAGCTATGGCTACACCTTC. The V gene is TRBV19, the J gene TRBJ1-2, with D maybe TRBD1 (5 bases). The CDR3 loop spans 13 amino acids. V gave up 4 bases and J gave up 4 bases, with 10 bases separating them. Germline values: CDR1 LNHDA, CDR2 SQIVND (reference sequence).

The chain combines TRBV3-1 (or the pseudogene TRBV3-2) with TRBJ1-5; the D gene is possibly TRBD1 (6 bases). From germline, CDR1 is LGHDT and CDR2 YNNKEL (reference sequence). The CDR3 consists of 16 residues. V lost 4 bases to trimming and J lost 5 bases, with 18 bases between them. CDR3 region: CASSPNHRVFYQPQHF. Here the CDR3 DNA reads TGTGCCAGCAGCCCCAATCACAGGGTTTTTTATCAGCCCCAGCATTTT.

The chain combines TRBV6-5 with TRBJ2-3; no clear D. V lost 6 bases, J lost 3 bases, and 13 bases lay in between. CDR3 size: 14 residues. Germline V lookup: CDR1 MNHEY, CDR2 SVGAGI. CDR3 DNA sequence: TGTGCCAGCAGGGGCCCTCTACAGACAGATACGCAGTATTTT. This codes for CASRGPLQTDTQYF.

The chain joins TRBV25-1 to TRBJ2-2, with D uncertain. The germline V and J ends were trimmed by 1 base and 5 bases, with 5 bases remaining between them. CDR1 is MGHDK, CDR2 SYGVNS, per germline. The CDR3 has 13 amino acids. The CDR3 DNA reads TGTGCCAGCAGTGAATCTGTGACCGGGGAGCTGTTTTTT. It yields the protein CASSESVTGELFF. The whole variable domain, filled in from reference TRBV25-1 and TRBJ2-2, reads EADIYQTPRYLVIGTGKKITLECSQTMGHDKMYWYQQDPGMELHLIHYSYGVNSTEKGDLSSESTVSRIRTEHFPLTLESARPSHTSQYLCASSESVTGELFFGEGSRLTVL.

The CDR3 region has the DNA TGTGCCAGCAGCTTCGGACTAGCGGAAACCTACGAGCAGTACTTC. Translating it yields CASSFGLAETYEQYF. J is TRBJ2-7 and V is TRBV5-4; 10 bases align to TRBD2. The ends lost 2 bases at V and 2 bases at J; junction bases unmatched: 4. Germline-derived CDR1 and CDR2 are SGHNT and YYREEE (reference sequence). The CDR3 consists of 15 residues. Looking up the rest from reference TRBV5-4 and TRBJ2-7 gives the full variable domain: ETGVTQSPTHLIKTRGQQVTLRCSSQSGHNTVSWYQQALGQGPQFIFQYYREEENGRGNFPPRFSGLQFPNYSSELNVNALELDDSALYLCASSFGLAETYEQYFGPGTRLTVT.

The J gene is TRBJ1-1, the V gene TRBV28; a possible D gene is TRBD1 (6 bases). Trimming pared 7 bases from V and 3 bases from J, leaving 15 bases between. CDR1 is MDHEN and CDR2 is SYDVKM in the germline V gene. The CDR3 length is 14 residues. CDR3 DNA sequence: TGTGCCAGCAAACCAGGGGCTGGGGACACTGAAGCTTTCTTT. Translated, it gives CASKPGAGDTEAFF. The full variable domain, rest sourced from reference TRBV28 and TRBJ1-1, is DVKVTQSSRYLVKRTGEKVFLECVQDMDHENMFWYRQDPGLGLRLIYFSYDVKMKEKGDIPEGYSVSREKKERFSLILESASTNQTSMYLCASKPGAGDTEAFFGQGTRLTVV.

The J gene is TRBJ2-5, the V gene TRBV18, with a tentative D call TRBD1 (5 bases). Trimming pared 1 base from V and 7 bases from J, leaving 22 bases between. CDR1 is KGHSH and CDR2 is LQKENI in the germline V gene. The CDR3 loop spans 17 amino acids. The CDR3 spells CASSPLGRPAPVGTQYF. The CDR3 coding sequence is TGTGCCAGCTCACCACTGGGGCGACCTGCCCCGGTAGGGACCCAGTACTTC.

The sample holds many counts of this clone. The CDR3 loop is CASSQRSGTDTQYF. CDR3 coding DNA: TGTGCCAGCAGTCAACGTAGCGGCACAGATACGCAGTATTTT. This chain uses TRBV27 with TRBJ2-3; weak D call: TRBD2 (5 bases). The CDR3 sequence is 14 residues long. CDR1 is MNHEY and CDR2 is SMNVEV in the germline V gene (reference sequence). Trimming took off 5 bases at V and 1 base at J, with 10 bases between the two ends.

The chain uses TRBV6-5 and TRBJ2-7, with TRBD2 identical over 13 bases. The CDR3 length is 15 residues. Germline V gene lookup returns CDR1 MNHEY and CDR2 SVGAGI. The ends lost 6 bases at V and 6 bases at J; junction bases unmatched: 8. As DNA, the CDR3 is TGTGCCAGCAGCCGCGGACTAGCGGGAGTCCGCGAGCAGTACTTC. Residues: CASSRGLAGVREQYF.

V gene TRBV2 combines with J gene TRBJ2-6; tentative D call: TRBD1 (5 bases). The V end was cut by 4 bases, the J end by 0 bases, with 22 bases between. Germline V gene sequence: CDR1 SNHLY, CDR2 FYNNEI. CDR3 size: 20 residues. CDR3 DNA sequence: TGTGCCAGCAGTGGCTTGCTAGGGGCGACAGACAGCTCTGGGGCCAACGTCCTGACTTTC. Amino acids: CASSGLLGATDSSGANVLTF.

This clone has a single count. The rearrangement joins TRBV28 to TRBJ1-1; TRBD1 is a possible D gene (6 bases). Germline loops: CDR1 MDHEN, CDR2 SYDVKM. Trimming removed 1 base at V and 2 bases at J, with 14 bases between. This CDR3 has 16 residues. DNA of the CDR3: TGTGCCAGCAGTTTATACGGGGGGCAGGGTAACACTGAAGCTTTCTTT. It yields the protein CASSLYGGQGNTEAFF.

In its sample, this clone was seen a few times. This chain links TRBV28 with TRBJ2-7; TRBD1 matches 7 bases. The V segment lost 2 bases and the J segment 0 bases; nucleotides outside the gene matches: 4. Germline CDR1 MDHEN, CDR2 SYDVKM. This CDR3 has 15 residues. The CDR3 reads CASSLRRDSSYEQYF. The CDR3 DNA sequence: TGTGCCAGCAGTTTACGCAGGGACAGCTCCTACGAGCAGTACTTC.

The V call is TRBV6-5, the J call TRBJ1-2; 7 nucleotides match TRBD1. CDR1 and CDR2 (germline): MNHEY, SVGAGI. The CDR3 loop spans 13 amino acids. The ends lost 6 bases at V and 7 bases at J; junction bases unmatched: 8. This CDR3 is CASSAQQGLGYTF. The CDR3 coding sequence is TGTGCCAGCAGCGCACAACAGGGGCTTGGCTACACCTTC.

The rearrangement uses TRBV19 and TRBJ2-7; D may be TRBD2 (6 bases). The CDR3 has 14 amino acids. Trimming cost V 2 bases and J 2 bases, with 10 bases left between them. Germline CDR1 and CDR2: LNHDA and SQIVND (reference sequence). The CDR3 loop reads CASSIPGRTYEQYF. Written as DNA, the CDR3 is TGTGCCAGTAGTATACCGGGGAGGACCTACGAGCAGTACTTC.

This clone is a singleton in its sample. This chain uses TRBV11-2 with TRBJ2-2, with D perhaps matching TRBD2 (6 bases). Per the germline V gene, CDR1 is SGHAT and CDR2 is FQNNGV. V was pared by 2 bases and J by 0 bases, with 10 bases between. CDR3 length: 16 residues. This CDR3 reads CASSLSGRANTGELFF. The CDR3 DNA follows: TGTGCCAGCAGCTTATCCGGGAGAGCGAACACCGGGGAGCTGTTTTTT.

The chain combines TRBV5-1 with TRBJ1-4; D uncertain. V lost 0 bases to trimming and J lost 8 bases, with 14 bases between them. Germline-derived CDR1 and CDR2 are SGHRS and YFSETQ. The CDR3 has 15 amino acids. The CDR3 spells CASSLDPVGREKLFF. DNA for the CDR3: TGCGCCAGCAGCTTGGACCCAGTGGGGAGGGAAAAACTGTTTTTT.

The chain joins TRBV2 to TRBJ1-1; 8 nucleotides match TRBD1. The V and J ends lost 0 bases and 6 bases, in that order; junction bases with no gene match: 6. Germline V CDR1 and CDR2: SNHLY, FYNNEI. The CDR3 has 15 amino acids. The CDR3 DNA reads TGTGCCAGCAGTGAAGCGTCCAGGGGGCAGGCTGAAGCTTTCTTT. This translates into CASSEASRGQAEAFF.

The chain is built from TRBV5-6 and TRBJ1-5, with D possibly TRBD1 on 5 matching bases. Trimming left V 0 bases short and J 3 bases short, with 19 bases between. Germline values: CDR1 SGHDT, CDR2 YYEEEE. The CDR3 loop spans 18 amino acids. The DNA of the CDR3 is TGTGCCAGCAGCTTGGCCATGGGGGGGGACGACGACAATCAGCCCCAGCATTTT. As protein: CASSLAMGGDDDNQPQHF.

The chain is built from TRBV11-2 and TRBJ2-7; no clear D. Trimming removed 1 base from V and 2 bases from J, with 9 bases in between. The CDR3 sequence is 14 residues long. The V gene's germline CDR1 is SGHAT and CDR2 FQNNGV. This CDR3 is CASSLGSSTYEQYF. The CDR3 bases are TGTGCCAGCAGCTTAGGTAGCAGCACCTACGAGCAGTACTTC.

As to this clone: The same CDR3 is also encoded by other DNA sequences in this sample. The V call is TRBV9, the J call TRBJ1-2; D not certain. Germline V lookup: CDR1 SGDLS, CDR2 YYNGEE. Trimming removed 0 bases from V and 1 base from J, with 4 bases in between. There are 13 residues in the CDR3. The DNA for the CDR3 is TGTGCCAGCAGCGTAGCGGGTAACTATGGCTACACCTTC. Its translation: CASSVAGNYGYTF.

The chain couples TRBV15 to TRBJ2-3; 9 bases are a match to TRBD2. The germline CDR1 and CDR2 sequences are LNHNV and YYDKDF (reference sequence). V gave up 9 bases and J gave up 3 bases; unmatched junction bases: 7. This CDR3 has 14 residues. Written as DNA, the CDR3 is TGTGCCACGCGGGAGGGCCGGGGTACAGATACGCAGTATTTT. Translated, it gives CATREGRGTDTQYF.

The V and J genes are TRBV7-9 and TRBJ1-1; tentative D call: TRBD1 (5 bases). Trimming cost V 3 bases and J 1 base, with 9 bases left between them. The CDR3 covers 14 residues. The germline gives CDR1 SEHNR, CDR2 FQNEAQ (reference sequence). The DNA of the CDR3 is TGTGCCAGCAGCTTGGACAATGGGAACACTGAAGCTTTCTTT. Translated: CASSLDNGNTEAFF. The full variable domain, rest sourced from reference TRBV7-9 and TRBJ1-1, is DTGVSQNPRHKITKRGQNVTFRCDPISEHNRLYWYRQTLGQGPEFLTYFQNEAQLEKSRLLSDRFSAERPKGSFSTLEIQRTEQGDSAMYLCASSLDNGNTEAFFGQGTRLTVV.

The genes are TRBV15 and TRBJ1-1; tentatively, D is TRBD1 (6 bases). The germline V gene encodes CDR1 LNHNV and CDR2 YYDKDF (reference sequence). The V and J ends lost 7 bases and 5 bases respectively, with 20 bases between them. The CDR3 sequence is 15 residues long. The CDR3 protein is CATTPTPYRETEAFF. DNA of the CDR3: TGTGCCACCACCCCCACTCCGTACAGGGAAACTGAAGCTTTCTTT.

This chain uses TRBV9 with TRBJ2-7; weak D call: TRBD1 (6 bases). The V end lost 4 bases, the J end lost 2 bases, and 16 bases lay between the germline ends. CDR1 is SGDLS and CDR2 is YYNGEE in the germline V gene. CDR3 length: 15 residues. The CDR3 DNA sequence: TGTGCCAGCAGCCCCTCTTTGGGGGCACCCTACGAGCAGTACTTC. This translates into CASSPSLGAPYEQYF.

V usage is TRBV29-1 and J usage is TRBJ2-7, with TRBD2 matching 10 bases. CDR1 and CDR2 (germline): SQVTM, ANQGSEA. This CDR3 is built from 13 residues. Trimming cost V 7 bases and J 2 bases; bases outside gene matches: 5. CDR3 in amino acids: CSALTSGPYEQYF. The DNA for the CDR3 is TGCAGCGCCCTGACTAGCGGGCCCTACGAGCAGTACTTC.

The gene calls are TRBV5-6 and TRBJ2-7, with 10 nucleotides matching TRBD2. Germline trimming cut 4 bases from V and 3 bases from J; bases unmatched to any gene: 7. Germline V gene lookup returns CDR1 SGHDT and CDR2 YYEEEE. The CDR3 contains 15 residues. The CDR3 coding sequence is TGTGCCAGCAGCATCCTAGCGGGGGTCCTCTACGAGCAGTACTTC. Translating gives CASSILAGVLYEQYF. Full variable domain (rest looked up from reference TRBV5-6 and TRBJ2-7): DAGVTQSPTHLIKTRGQQVTLRCSPKSGHDTVSWYQQALGQGPQFIFQYYEEEERQRGNFPDRFSGHQFPNYSSELNVNALLLGDSALYLCASSILAGVLYEQYFGPGTRLTVT.

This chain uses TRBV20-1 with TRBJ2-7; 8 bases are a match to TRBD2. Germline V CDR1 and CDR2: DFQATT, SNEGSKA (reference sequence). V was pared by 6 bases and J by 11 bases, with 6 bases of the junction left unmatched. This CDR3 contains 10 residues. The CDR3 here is CSAGSGSKYF. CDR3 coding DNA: TGCAGTGCGGGCAGCGGGAGTAAGTACTTC.

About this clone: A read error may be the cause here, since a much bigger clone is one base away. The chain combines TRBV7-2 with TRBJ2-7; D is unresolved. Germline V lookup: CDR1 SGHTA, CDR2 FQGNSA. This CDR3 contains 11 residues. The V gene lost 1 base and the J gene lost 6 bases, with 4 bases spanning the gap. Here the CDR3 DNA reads TGTGCCAGCAGCTTAGGGCCCGAGCAGTACTTC. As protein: CASSLGPEQYF.

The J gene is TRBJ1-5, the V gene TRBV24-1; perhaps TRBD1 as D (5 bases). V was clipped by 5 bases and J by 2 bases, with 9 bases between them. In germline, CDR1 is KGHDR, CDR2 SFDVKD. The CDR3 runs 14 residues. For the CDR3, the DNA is TGTGCCACCAGTGCATGGGGGGGCAATCAGCCCCAGCATTTT. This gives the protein CATSAWGGNQPQHF.

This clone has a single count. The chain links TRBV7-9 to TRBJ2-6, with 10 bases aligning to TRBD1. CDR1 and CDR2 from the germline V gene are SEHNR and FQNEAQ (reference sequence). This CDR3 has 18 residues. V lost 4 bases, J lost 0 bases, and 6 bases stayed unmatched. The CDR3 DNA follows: TGTGCCAGCAGCTCCCCCGGGACAGGGGCCTCTGGGGCCAACGTCCTGACTTTC. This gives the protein CASSSPGTGASGANVLTF.